This T cell receptor beta chain was recovered during a study of T cells in Graves' hyperthyroidism and ophthalmopathy (dated by TCRdb to between 2017 and 2020). Background on the whole study: Peripheral blood was collected at initial diagnosis, before any treatment. To identify distinguishing TCR V-J signatures, a discovery cohort of around 100 patients was used, comprising 40 to 45 with Graves' ophthalmopathy and approximately 57 with stable Graves' hyperthyroidism. An independent validation cohort of about 20 hyperthyroidism patients and some 15 patients who later progressed to ophthalmopathy tested prospective prediction of ophthalmopathy. The 100 discovery patients were divided at random into training and test sets in a 7:3 ratio. In several Graves' hyperthyroidism patients, the study also compared T-cell repertoires from thyroid tissue with T-cell repertoires from blood. Once sampling was done, hyperthyroidism patients were given methimazole at a starting dose of 30 mg daily, whereas ophthalmopathy patients were given high-dose intravenous methylprednisolone. According to the paper, TCR Vbeta CDR3 sequencing was carried out on 135 peripheral blood samples, which came from some 41 ophthalmopathy, 75 to 80 hyperthyroidism and approximately 17 progressor patients. Results and caveats for the whole study, not just this receptor: In validation, the model predicted progression to ophthalmopathy with roughly 66% sensitivity and around 72% specificity, a median of approximately 6.7 months before onset. Most expanded thyroid clonotypes (frequency above 0.001) were also found in blood, which suggests that blood repertoires may mirror thyroid immune responses. No statistical method was used to set the sample size in advance, and investigators knew the group allocation. A model built on a 13 V-J signature distinguished ophthalmopathy from stable hyperthyroidism, reaching roughly 88% sensitivity and 81.08% specificity in cross-validation and 80%/75% in testing.

The TCR beta CDR3 regions were amplified from RNA transcripts. For the first round of RT-PCR on the TCR CDR3, the HTBI primer set was used together with the Qiagen OneStep RT-PCR kit. A second multiplex PCR round built the libraries, followed by size selection and purification. The libraries were sequenced on an Illumina HiSeq2000 using paired-end 100 bp reads. The authors processed their data as follows. SOAPnuke was used to process the raw data, throwing out any read that contained adapters or uncalled bases, had a mean Phred below 15, or lacked an exact constant-primer or identifier match. COPE v1.2.5 was used to merge high-quality paired reads, and clonotypes were defined as unique nucleotide sequences. MiTCR v1.1 was used to align the clonotypes against IMGT TRBV, TRBD and TRBJ reference segments. The analysis was restricted to V-J combinations with a frequency above 0.0001, which together covered around 99% of the repertoires. The TCS score was defined as F50 (clonal expansion) divided by E x V (chaos), with BLOSUM62-based TCRdist calculated between CDR3 peptides within each V-J. Welch's t-statistics and random forest reduced fewer than 600 V-J features to 13, which were used in a naive Bayes classifier (R e1071). TCRdb reprocessing: public reads trimmed at Q25 with fastp, clones called with MiXCR, in-frame beta chains kept. CDR3 protein sequences are deduplicated, and each keeps its most common genes and DNA. The V and J calls and clone size come from TCRdb's table, not from the authors' own analysis. This sample gives about 640,000 distinct CDR3 sequences in total; less than 25% of them show up just once. Clones ranked in the top ten supply 34% of the sample.

In the ophthalmopathy patients, disease was moderately to severely active, with a Clinical Activity Score of 3 or more, a NOSPECS grade of 4 or more, and a duration of less than 3 months. Any patient with an uncontrolled infection, another autoimmune disease, pregnancy or lactation was excluded. Diagnoses relied on clinical symptoms, serum thyroxine and TRAb, thyroid ultrasound and orbital computed tomography. PBMCs were separated from 10 ml of fresh peripheral blood using Ficoll-Paque density gradient centrifugation. Trizol reagent was used to extract total RNA, and RNA quality was then checked on an Agilent 2100 Bioanalyzer. Including the terminal cysteine and phenylalanine, the CDR3 comprises 16 residues. Only the CDR3 part of the read is kept: 48 bases, read in frame from the first base. The CDR1 and CDR2 encoded by the germline V gene are SGHAT and FQNNGV. Trimming takes 5 bases off V and 6 bases off J; junction bases not matched to a gene: 10.

With regard to this clonotype: Its binding antigen is unknown. There are no base qualities to consult, and no much larger clone falls within one base.

The sequencing sample was made of blood. The chain is encoded by TRBV11-2 joined to TRBJ2-7, and 13 junction bases match TRBD2. The sequence was collected from a man aged 30 to 39 with Graves' ophthalmopathy. For the CDR3, the sequence is CASSPRTSGSKGEQYF. The nucleotide sequence reads TGTGCCAGCAGCCCCCGGACTAGCGGGAGTAAGGGCGAGCAGTACTTC.